Shown below are 4 T cell receptor beta chains from a single sample sequenced in a study of human T cells and chemical hapten exposure (dated by TCRdb to the early 2020s). The sample's time point label is to be understood as: patch test 3, about 24 weeks after DPC sensitization. The treatment or condition label corresponds to: therapeutic diphenylcyclopropenone sensitization with weekly scalp DPC. The library was obtained by RACE. The run used a NextSeq 500. The raw public reads went through TCRdb reprocessing: fastp at Q25, MiXCR clone calling, in-frame beta chains kept. Rows with a matching CDR3 protein are joined into one entry that keeps the most common DNA and genes. The sample records approximately 71,000 distinct CDR3 sequences, 11% of which are singletons. The ten largest account for roughly 1.5% of the sample. The material sequenced was whole blood, taken in connection with sensitization to the hapten diphenylcyclopropenone (DPC). The source is a woman between 50 and 59 years old with alopecia areata. Some clones in this sample may be carry-over from other donors' samples.

This clonotype has more than one count but fewer than ten. CDR3 DNA: TGCAGCGTTGTTCATCAGGCCTCTGGAAACACCATATATTTT. The encoded protein is CSVVHQASGNTIYF. This chain links TRBV29-1 with TRBJ1-3; D gene unclear. Per germline, CDR1 SQVTM and CDR2 ANQGSEA. There are 14 residues in the CDR3. Deletions cut 4 bases from V and 0 bases from J, with 10 bases between. Supplemented by reference TRBV29-1 and TRBJ1-3, the full variable domain reads SAVISQKPSRDICQRGTSLTIQCQVDSQVTMMFWYRQQPGQSLTLIATANQGSEATYESGFVIDKFPISRPNLTFSTLTVSNMSPEDSSIYLCSVVHQASGNTIYFGEGSWLTVV.

A few counts support this clonotype. The chain carries TRBV6-2 or TRBV6-3 and TRBJ1-4, with D perhaps matching TRBD1 (6 bases). Trimming took off 4 bases at V and 8 bases at J, with 17 bases between the two ends. Germline V gene sequence: CDR1 MNHEY, CDR2 SVGEGT. The CDR3 has 15 amino acids. CDR3 residues: CASSSPGAQGEKLFF. CDR3 DNA: TGTGCCAGCAGTTCCCCGGGGGCCCAGGGGGAAAAACTGTTTTTT.

CDR3: CASSFGLGHGYTF. The CDR3 DNA is TGTGCCAGCAGCTTTGGACTGGGACATGGCTACACCTTC. The rearrangement uses TRBV7-8 and TRBJ1-2; maybe TRBD1 (5 bases). Germline V gene sequence: CDR1 SGHVS, CDR2 FQNEAQ. V gave up 3 bases and J gave up 6 bases, with 11 bases separating them. The CDR3 is 13 residues long.

This clonotype was detected ten times or more. The rearrangement uses TRBV4-2 and TRBJ2-7; either TRBD1 or TRBD2 may supply D (5 bases each). Looked up from germline, CDR1 is LGHNA and CDR2 is YNFKEQ. The CDR3 totals 17 residues. Deletions cut 1 base from V and 2 bases from J, with 18 bases between. CDR3 bases: TGTGCCAGCAGCCAAGTCGGGGCAAGGGGCAGCGCCTACGAGCAGTACTTC. Its translation is CASSQVGARGSAYEQYF.